These T cell receptor beta chains were read from a single sample in a study of T cell responses to AZD1222 COVID-19 vaccine. TCRdb keeps only in-frame clones here, not all; method: immunoSEQ multiplex PCR. Seen here are over 65,000 clones, about nine tenths observed once, and the top ten hold 6.9%. The sequenced sample was peripheral blood, obtained 28 days after the second AZD1222 dose. Source of these receptors: an adult who received the AZD1222 COVID-19 vaccine. CDR3s include the opening cysteine and the closing phenylalanine or tryptophan. Fields, in order: V gene, clone size, D gene, J gene, CDR3 protein, CDR3 DNA. The D gene is left open where the match is weak. Clone size is given for some rows only: seen once, a few or many times, or a class if the clone is expanded.

v_gene: TRBV12-3/TRBV12-4; abundance: .; d_gene: .; j_gene: TRBJ1-3; CDR3aa: CASSPPGNTIYF; CDR3nt: TGTGCCAGCAGTCCCCCGGGAAACACCATATATTTT
v_gene: TRBV5-1; abundance: .; d_gene: TRBD1; j_gene: TRBJ1-3; CDR3aa: CASSYGTDGNTIYF; CDR3nt: TGCGCCAGCAGCTACGGGACAGATGGAAACACCATATATTTT
v_gene: TRBV4-1; abundance: .; d_gene: .; j_gene: TRBJ2-5; CDR3aa: CASRGQGVLETQYF; CDR3nt: TGCGCCAGCAGGGGGCAGGGTGTGTTGGAGACCCAGTACTTC
v_gene: TRBV14; abundance: .; d_gene: TRBD2; j_gene: TRBJ2-1; CDR3aa: CASSPTSGRLSSYNEQFF; CDR3nt: TGTGCCAGCAGCCCAACTAGCGGGAGATTGTCCTCCTACAATGAGCAGTTCTTC
v_gene: TRBV4-1; abundance: .; d_gene: TRBD1; j_gene: TRBJ1-2; CDR3aa: CASSLGQGNYGYTF; CDR3nt: TGCGCCAGCAGCCTGGGACAGGGGAACTATGGCTACACCTTC
v_gene: TRBV28; abundance: .; d_gene: .; j_gene: TRBJ2-1; CDR3aa: CASSLPITKQFF; CDR3nt: TGTGCCAGCAGTTTACCCATTACAAAGCAGTTCTTC
v_gene: TRBV3-1/TRBV3-2; abundance: .; d_gene: .; j_gene: TRBJ1-1; CDR3aa: CASRIGWGNTEAFF; CDR3nt: TGTGCCAGCCGAATTGGTTGGGGAAATACTGAAGCTTTCTTT
v_gene: TRBV9; abundance: .; d_gene: .; j_gene: TRBJ1-2; CDR3aa: CASSAYGTPNYGYTF; CDR3nt: TGTGCCAGCAGCGCGTACGGGACACCTAACTATGGCTACACCTTC
v_gene: TRBV6-5; abundance: .; d_gene: TRBD1; j_gene: TRBJ2-1; CDR3aa: CASSRGGQGYNEQFF; CDR3nt: TGTGCCAGCAGTAGGGGGGGACAGGGCTACAATGAGCAGTTCTTC
v_gene: TRBV6-5; abundance: .; d_gene: .; j_gene: TRBJ1-5; CDR3aa: CASSYGPIQPQHF; CDR3nt: TGTGCCAGCAGTTACGGCCCAATTCAGCCCCAGCATTTT
v_gene: TRBV29-1; abundance: .; d_gene: .; j_gene: TRBJ1-5; CDR3aa: CSVFSSSNQPQHF; CDR3nt: TGCAGCGTTTTCTCGAGCAGCAATCAGCCCCAGCATTTT
v_gene: TRBV3-1/TRBV3-2; abundance: .; d_gene: TRBD1; j_gene: TRBJ1-5; CDR3aa: CASSQWTGGHQPQHF; CDR3nt: TGTGCCAGCAGCCAATGGACAGGGGGCCATCAGCCCCAGCATTTT
v_gene: TRBV18; abundance: .; d_gene: .; j_gene: TRBJ2-2; CDR3aa: CASSTEAGLLIGVGELFF; CDR3nt: TGTGCCAGCTCGACAGAGGCGGGACTTCTAATCGGGGTCGGGGAGCTGTTTTTT
v_gene: TRBV4-3; abundance: .; d_gene: TRBD1; j_gene: TRBJ2-1; CDR3aa: CASSQDPVGTGNEQFF; CDR3nt: TGCGCCAGCAGCCAAGATCCTGTCGGGACAGGCAATGAGCAGTTCTTC
v_gene: TRBV10-2; abundance: .; d_gene: .; j_gene: TRBJ1-1; CDR3aa: CASSADMNTEAFF; CDR3nt: TGCGCCAGCAGTGCGGATATGAACACTGAAGCTTTCTTT
v_gene: TRBV5-4; abundance: .; d_gene: .; j_gene: TRBJ2-1; CDR3aa: CASSSTGTYNEQFF; CDR3nt: TGTGCCAGCAGCTCAACCGGGACTTACAATGAGCAGTTCTTC
v_gene: TRBV28; abundance: .; d_gene: TRBD2; j_gene: TRBJ2-5; CDR3aa: CASTPGGTSLVTQYF; CDR3nt: TGTGCCAGCACCCCTGGGGGGACTAGCTTGGTGACCCAGTACTTC
v_gene: TRBV28; abundance: .; d_gene: .; j_gene: TRBJ2-7; CDR3aa: CASSGLLQYF; CDR3nt: TGTGCCAGCAGTGGACTTCTTCAGTACTTC
v_gene: TRBV7-9; abundance: .; d_gene: TRBD2; j_gene: TRBJ2-3; CDR3aa: CASSLGSGRYTDTQYF; CDR3nt: TGTGCCAGCAGCTTAGGGAGCGGGAGATACACAGATACGCAGTATTTT
v_gene: TRBV4-2; abundance: .; d_gene: .; j_gene: TRBJ2-7; CDR3aa: CASSQGNRLDEQYF; CDR3nt: TGTGCCAGCAGCCAAGGAAACCGCCTAGACGAGCAGTACTTC
v_gene: TRBV7-9; abundance: .; d_gene: .; j_gene: TRBJ2-7; CDR3aa: CASSLSHSYEQYF; CDR3nt: TGTGCCAGCAGCTTAAGTCACTCGTACGAGCAGTACTTC
v_gene: TRBV27; abundance: once; d_gene: .; j_gene: TRBJ1-1; CDR3aa: CASSNRQVLTEAFF; CDR3nt: TGTGCCAGCAGTAACCGACAGGTACTCACTGAAGCTTTCTTT
v_gene: TRBV27; abundance: .; d_gene: .; j_gene: TRBJ2-1; CDR3aa: CASSYAYGQVIYEQFF; CDR3nt: TGTGCCAGCAGCTATGCGTATGGACAAGTTATATATGAGCAGTTCTTC
v_gene: TRBV5-1; abundance: .; d_gene: .; j_gene: TRBJ2-7; CDR3aa: CASSRGSGVEEQYF; CDR3nt: TGCGCCAGCAGCAGGGGGTCGGGAGTGGAGGAGCAGTACTTC
v_gene: TRBV15; abundance: .; d_gene: .; j_gene: TRBJ2-2; CDR3aa: CATSRPGTHNTGELFF; CDR3nt: TGTGCCACCAGCAGGCCCGGGACCCATAACACCGGGGAGCTGTTTTTT
v_gene: TRBV5-6; abundance: .; d_gene: .; j_gene: TRBJ1-5; CDR3aa: CASSIAGTVNQPQHF; CDR3nt: TGTGCCAGCAGCATTGCCGGGACTGTCAATCAGCCCCAGCATTTT
v_gene: TRBV19; abundance: .; d_gene: .; j_gene: TRBJ2-1; CDR3aa: CASSIADWLKGDEQFF; CDR3nt: TGTGCCAGTAGTATAGCCGACTGGCTCAAGGGGGATGAGCAGTTCTTC
v_gene: TRBV28; abundance: .; d_gene: .; j_gene: TRBJ1-6; CDR3aa: CASTHGRVHSPLHF; CDR3nt: TGTGCCAGCACCCACGGCAGGGTTCATTCACCCCTCCACTTT
v_gene: TRBV6-2/TRBV6-3; abundance: .; d_gene: .; j_gene: TRBJ2-1; CDR3aa: CASSLRMQGLDEQFF; CDR3nt: TGTGCCAGCAGTTTACGGATGCAGGGGTTAGATGAGCAGTTCTTC
v_gene: TRBV12-3/TRBV12-4; abundance: .; d_gene: TRBD2; j_gene: TRBJ2-1; CDR3aa: CASSFLADEQFF; CDR3nt: TGTGCCAGCAGTTTTCTAGCGGATGAGCAGTTCTTC
v_gene: TRBV7-2; abundance: .; d_gene: .; j_gene: TRBJ1-3; CDR3aa: CASSLDRNTIYF; CDR3nt: TGTGCCAGCAGCTTAGATAGAAACACCATATATTTT
v_gene: TRBV2; abundance: .; d_gene: .; j_gene: TRBJ1-5; CDR3aa: CASRGRVGNQPQHF; CDR3nt: TGTGCCAGCAGGGGGCGGGTTGGCAATCAGCCCCAGCATTTT
v_gene: TRBV3-1/TRBV3-2; abundance: .; d_gene: .; j_gene: TRBJ2-7; CDR3aa: CASSQRQEPYYEQYF; CDR3nt: TGTGCCAGCAGCCAACGACAGGAACCCTACTACGAGCAGTACTTC
v_gene: TRBV6-4; abundance: .; d_gene: .; j_gene: TRBJ2-2; CDR3aa: CASSEGHTGELFF; CDR3nt: TGTGCCAGCAGTGAAGGTCACACCGGGGAGCTGTTTTTT
v_gene: TRBV7-8; abundance: .; d_gene: TRBD1; j_gene: TRBJ1-1; CDR3aa: CASSPNYRGGNTEAFF; CDR3nt: TGTGCCAGCAGCCCAAACTACAGGGGGGGAAACACTGAAGCTTTCTTT
v_gene: TRBV10-1; abundance: .; d_gene: .; j_gene: TRBJ2-7; CDR3aa: CASSEGIPYEQYF; CDR3nt: TGCGCCAGCAGTGAGGGAATACCCTACGAGCAGTACTTC
v_gene: TRBV7-2; abundance: .; d_gene: TRBD2; j_gene: TRBJ2-5; CDR3aa: CASSLYAGVGETQYF; CDR3nt: TGTGCCAGCAGCTTATATGCGGGGGTAGGAGAGACCCAGTACTTC
v_gene: TRBV6-2/TRBV6-3; abundance: .; d_gene: .; j_gene: TRBJ1-5; CDR3aa: CASSYPLDRSNQPQHF; CDR3nt: TGTGCCAGCAGTTACCCCCTCGACAGGTCCAATCAGCCCCAGCATTTT
v_gene: TRBV5-1; abundance: .; d_gene: TRBD1; j_gene: TRBJ2-7; CDR3aa: CASSLDRGYEQYF; CDR3nt: TGCGCCAGCAGCCTCGACAGGGGGTACGAGCAGTACTTC
v_gene: TRBV14; abundance: .; d_gene: TRBD2; j_gene: TRBJ2-2; CDR3aa: CASSHHLAGGPGELFF; CDR3nt: TGTGCCAGCAGCCACCACCTAGCGGGAGGGCCCGGGGAGCTGTTTTTT
v_gene: TRBV28; abundance: .; d_gene: .; j_gene: TRBJ2-7; CDR3aa: CASKPSGLPYEQYF; CDR3nt: TGTGCCAGCAAACCGTCAGGTCTGCCTTACGAGCAGTACTTC
v_gene: TRBV3-1/TRBV3-2; abundance: once; d_gene: TRBD1; j_gene: TRBJ1-6; CDR3aa: CASSQRTGVSPLHF; CDR3nt: TGTGCCAGCAGCCAGAGGACAGGGGTCTCACCCCTCCACTTT
v_gene: TRBV2; abundance: .; d_gene: .; j_gene: TRBJ1-5; CDR3aa: CASSEEGRYNQPQHF; CDR3nt: TGTGCCAGCAGTGAAGAAGGCCGATACAATCAGCCCCAGCATTTT
v_gene: TRBV12-3/TRBV12-4; abundance: .; d_gene: .; j_gene: TRBJ1-6; CDR3aa: CASSLEGVSPLHF; CDR3nt: TGTGCCAGCAGTTTAGAGGGGGTCTCACCCCTCCACTTT
v_gene: TRBV4-1; abundance: .; d_gene: .; j_gene: TRBJ1-5; CDR3aa: CASSQERSQPQHF; CDR3nt: TGCGCCAGCAGCCAAGAGAGGAGTCAGCCCCAGCATTTT
v_gene: TRBV6-5; abundance: .; d_gene: TRBD2; j_gene: TRBJ2-7; CDR3aa: CASSSRLAGGYEQYF; CDR3nt: TGTGCCAGCAGTTCCCGACTAGCGGGAGGCTACGAGCAGTACTTC
v_gene: TRBV19; abundance: once; d_gene: .; j_gene: TRBJ2-3; CDR3aa: CASSIVAGPDTQYF; CDR3nt: TGTGCCAGTAGTATAGTGGCGGGGCCAGATACGCAGTATTTT
v_gene: TRBV24-1; abundance: .; d_gene: .; j_gene: TRBJ2-5; CDR3aa: CATSDHDLRSGETQYF; CDR3nt: TGTGCCACCAGTGATCACGACTTAAGGTCCGGGGAGACCCAGTACTTC
v_gene: TRBV3-1/TRBV3-2; abundance: .; d_gene: TRBD2; j_gene: TRBJ2-1; CDR3aa: CASSRYLAGGNNEQFF; CDR3nt: TGTGCCAGCAGCCGGTATCTAGCGGGAGGGAACAATGAGCAGTTCTTC
v_gene: TRBV6-1; abundance: .; d_gene: .; j_gene: TRBJ1-5; CDR3aa: CASSEASAAFQPQHF; CDR3nt: TGTGCCAGCAGTGAAGCCTCCGCAGCTTTCCAGCCCCAGCATTTT
v_gene: TRBV25-1; abundance: .; d_gene: .; j_gene: TRBJ2-7; CDR3aa: CASSERGEAYEQYF; CDR3nt: TGTGCCAGCAGTGAACGAGGGGAAGCCTACGAGCAGTACTTC
v_gene: TRBV6-1; abundance: .; d_gene: .; j_gene: TRBJ2-5; CDR3aa: CASSDDRVWGETQYF; CDR3nt: TGTGCCAGCAGTGATGATAGGGTATGGGGGGAGACCCAGTACTTC
v_gene: TRBV6-2/TRBV6-3; abundance: .; d_gene: TRBD1; j_gene: TRBJ1-5; CDR3aa: CASSQYGTGDNQPQHF; CDR3nt: TGTGCCAGCAGCCAATACGGAACAGGGGACAATCAGCCCCAGCATTTT
v_gene: TRBV7-2; abundance: .; d_gene: TRBD1; j_gene: TRBJ1-2; CDR3aa: CASSLPPTGVYGYTF; CDR3nt: TGTGCCAGCAGCCTGCCCCCGACAGGGGTCTATGGCTACACCTTC
v_gene: TRBV5-1; abundance: .; d_gene: .; j_gene: TRBJ1-3; CDR3aa: CASSLERGGNTIYF; CDR3nt: TGCGCCAGCAGCTTGGAGAGGGGGGGAAACACCATATATTTT
v_gene: TRBV6-2/TRBV6-3; abundance: .; d_gene: TRBD1; j_gene: TRBJ2-7; CDR3aa: CASSKTGESHEQYF; CDR3nt: TGTGCCAGCAGTAAGACAGGGGAATCGCACGAGCAGTACTTC
v_gene: TRBV7-8; abundance: few; d_gene: TRBD1; j_gene: TRBJ1-2; CDR3aa: CASSDRAGNYGYTF; CDR3nt: TGTGCCAGCAGCGACAGGGCGGGTAACTATGGCTACACCTTC
v_gene: TRBV25-1; abundance: few; d_gene: .; j_gene: TRBJ2-7; CDR3aa: CASSETPGSSYEQYF; CDR3nt: TGTGCCAGCAGTGAGACCCCAGGATCCTCCTACGAGCAGTACTTC